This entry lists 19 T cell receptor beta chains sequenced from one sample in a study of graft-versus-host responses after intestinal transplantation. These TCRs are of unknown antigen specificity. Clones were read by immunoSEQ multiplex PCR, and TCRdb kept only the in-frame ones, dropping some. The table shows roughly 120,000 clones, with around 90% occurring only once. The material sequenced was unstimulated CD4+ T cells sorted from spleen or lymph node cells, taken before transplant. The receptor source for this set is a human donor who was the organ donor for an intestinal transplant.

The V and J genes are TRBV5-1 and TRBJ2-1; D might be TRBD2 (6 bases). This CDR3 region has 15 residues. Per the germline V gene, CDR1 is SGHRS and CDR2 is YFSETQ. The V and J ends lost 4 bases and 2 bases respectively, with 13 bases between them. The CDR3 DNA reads TGCGCCAGCAGCCCCGGGGTAGCGGCCTACAATGAGCAGTTCTTC. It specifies CASSPGVAAYNEQFF.

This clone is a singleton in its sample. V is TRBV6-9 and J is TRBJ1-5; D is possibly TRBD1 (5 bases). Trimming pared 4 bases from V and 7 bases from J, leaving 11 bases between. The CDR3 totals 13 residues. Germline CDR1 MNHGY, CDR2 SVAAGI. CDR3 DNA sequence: TGTGCCAGCAGTTCTCACCGACAGCAGCCCCAGCATTTT. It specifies CASSSHRQQPQHF.

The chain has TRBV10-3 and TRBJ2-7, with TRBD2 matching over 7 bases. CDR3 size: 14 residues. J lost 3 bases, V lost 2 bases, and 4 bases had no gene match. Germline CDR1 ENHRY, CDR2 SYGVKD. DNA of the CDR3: TGTGCCATCAGTGAGGGACTAGATGACTACGAGCAGTACTTC. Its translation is CAISEGLDDYEQYF.

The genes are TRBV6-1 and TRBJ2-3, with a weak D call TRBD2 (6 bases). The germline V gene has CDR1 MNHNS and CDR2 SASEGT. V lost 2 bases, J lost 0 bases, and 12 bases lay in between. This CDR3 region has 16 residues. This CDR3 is CASSELRGTSTDTQYF. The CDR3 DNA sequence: TGTGCCAGCAGTGAATTAAGAGGGACTAGCACAGATACGCAGTATTTT.

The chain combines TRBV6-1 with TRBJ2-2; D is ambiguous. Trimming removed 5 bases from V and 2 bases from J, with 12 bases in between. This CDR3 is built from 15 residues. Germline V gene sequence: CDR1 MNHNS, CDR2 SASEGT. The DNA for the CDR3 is TGTGCCAGCAGTCCCCGGACGGTAAACACCGGGGAGCTGTTTTTT. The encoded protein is CASSPRTVNTGELFF.

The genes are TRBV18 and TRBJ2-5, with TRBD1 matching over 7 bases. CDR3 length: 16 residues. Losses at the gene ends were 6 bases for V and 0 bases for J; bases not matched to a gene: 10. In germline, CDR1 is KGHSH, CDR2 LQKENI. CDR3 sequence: CASSRSPGQHQETQYF. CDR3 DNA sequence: TGTGCCAGCTCTCGCTCGCCGGGACAGCACCAAGAGACCCAGTACTTC.

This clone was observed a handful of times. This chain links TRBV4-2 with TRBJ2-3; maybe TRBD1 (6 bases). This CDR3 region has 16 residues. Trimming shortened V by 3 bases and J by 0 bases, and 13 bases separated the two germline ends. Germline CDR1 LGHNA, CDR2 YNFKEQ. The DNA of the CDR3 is TGTGCCAGCAGCCACCCCGGACAGACTAGCACAGATACGCAGTATTTT. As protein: CASSHPGQTSTDTQYF.

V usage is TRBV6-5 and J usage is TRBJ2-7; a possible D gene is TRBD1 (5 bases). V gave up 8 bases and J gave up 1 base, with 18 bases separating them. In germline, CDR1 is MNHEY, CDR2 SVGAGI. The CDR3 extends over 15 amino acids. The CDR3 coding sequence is TGTGCCAGCCTGGGTAGGGGCTTGGGTTCCTACGAGCAGTACTTC. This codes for CASLGRGLGSYEQYF.

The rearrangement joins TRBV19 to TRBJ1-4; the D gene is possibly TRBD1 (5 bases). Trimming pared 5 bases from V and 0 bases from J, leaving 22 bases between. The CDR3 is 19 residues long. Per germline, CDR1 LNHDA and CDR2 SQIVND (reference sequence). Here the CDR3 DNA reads TGTGCCAGTAGTTCGAAACGGGTGGGGCAGCTTGCAACTAATGAAAAACTGTTTTTT. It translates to CASSSKRVGQLATNEKLFF.

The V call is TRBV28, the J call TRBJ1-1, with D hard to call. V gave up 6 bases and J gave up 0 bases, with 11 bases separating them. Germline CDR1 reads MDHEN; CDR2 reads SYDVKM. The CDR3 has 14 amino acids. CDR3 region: CASSQPSLNTEAFF. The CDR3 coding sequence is TGTGCCAGCAGCCAACCTTCCCTGAACACTGAAGCTTTCTTT.

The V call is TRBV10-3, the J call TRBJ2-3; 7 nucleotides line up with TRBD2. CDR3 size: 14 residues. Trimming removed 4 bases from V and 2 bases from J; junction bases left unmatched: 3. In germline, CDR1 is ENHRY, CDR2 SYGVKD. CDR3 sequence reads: CAISVLAYTDTQYF. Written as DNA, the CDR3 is TGTGCCATCAGTGTACTAGCGTACACAGATACGCAGTATTTT.

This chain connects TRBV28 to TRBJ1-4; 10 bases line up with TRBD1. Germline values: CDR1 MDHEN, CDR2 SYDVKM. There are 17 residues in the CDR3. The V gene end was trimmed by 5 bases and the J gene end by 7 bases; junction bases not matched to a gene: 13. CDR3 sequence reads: CASSPMSGTGESEKLFF. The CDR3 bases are TGTGCCAGCAGTCCAATGTCCGGGACAGGGGAATCTGAAAAACTGTTTTTT.

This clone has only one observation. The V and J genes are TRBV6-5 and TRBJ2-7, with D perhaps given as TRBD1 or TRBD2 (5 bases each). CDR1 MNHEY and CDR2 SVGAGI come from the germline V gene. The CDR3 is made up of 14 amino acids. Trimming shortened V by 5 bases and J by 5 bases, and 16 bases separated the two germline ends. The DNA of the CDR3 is TGTGCCAGCAGTCCCGTGGCGAGGGGCAACGAGCAGTACTTC. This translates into CASSPVARGNEQYF.

The CDR3: CASSGLAGGGKYF. The CDR3 DNA is TGTGCCAGCAGCGGACTAGCGGGAGGGGGTAAGTACTTC. The chain recombines TRBV6-6 with TRBJ2-7; 15 bases agree with TRBD2. The CDR3 covers 13 residues. Germline CDR1 and CDR2: MNHNY and SVGAGI (reference sequence). Trimming removed 6 bases from V and 11 bases from J; junction bases left unmatched: 5.

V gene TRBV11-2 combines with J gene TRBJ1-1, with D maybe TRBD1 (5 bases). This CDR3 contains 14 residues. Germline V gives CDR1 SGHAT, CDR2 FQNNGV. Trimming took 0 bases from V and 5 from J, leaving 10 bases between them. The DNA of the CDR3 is TGTGCCAGCAGCTTAGAACCGGGGGGGACTGAAGCTTTCTTT. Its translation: CASSLEPGGTEAFF.

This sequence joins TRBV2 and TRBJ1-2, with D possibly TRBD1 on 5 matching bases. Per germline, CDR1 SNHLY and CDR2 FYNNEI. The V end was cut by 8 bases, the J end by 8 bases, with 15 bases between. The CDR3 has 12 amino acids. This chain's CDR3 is CASGRDPPGYTF. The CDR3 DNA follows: TGTGCCAGCGGCAGGGATCCTCCGGGCTACACCTTC. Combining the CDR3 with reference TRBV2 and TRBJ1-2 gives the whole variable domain EPEVTQTPSHQVTQMGQEVILRCVPISNHLYFYWYRQILGQKVEFLVSFYNNEISEKSEIFDDQFSVERPDGSNFTLKIRSTKLEDSAMYFCASGRDPPGYTFGSGTRLTVV.

CDR3 sequence (DNA): TGTGCCAGCAGTTACCGGACACAGGGGAGGTACGAGCAGTACTTC. Its translation is CASSYRTQGRYEQYF. The chain employs TRBV6-5 and TRBJ2-5, with a possible D match to TRBD1 (7 bases). The end of the DNA fits TRBJ2-7 better, so the J call may be wrong. The CDR3 consists of 15 residues. The germline V gene encodes CDR1 MNHEY and CDR2 SVGAGI.

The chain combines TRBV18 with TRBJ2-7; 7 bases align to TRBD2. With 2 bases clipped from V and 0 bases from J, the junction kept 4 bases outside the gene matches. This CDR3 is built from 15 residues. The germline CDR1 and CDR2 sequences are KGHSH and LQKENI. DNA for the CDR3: TGTGCCAGCTCACCAGTGTCTAGCGGCTCCTACGAGCAGTACTTC. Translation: CASSPVSSGSYEQYF.

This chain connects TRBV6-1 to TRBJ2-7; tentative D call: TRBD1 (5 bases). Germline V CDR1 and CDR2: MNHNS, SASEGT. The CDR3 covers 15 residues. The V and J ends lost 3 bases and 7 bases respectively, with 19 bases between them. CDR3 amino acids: CASSEGQGIGWEQYF. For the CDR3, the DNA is TGTGCCAGCAGTGAGGGGCAGGGAATCGGCTGGGAGCAGTACTTC.